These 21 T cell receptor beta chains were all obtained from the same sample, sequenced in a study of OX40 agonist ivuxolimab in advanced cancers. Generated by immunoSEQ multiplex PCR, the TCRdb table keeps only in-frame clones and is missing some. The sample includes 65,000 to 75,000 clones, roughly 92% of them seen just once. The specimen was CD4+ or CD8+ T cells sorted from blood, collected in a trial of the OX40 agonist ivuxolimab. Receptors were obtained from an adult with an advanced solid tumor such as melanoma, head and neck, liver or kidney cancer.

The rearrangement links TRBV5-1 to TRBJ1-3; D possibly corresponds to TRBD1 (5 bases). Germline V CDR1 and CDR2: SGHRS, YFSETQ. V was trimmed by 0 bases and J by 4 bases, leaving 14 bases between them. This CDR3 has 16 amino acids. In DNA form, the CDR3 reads TGCGCCAGCAGCTTGGGTCTTCCGGGACCGGGAAACACCATATATTTT. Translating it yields CASSLGLPGPGNTIYF.

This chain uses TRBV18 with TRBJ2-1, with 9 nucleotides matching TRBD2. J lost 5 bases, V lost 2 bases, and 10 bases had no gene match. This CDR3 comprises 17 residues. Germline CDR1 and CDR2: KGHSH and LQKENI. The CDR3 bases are TGTGCCAGCTCACCAAAATTAGGGACTAGCCCCCACAATGAGCAGTTCTTC. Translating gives CASSPKLGTSPHNEQFF.

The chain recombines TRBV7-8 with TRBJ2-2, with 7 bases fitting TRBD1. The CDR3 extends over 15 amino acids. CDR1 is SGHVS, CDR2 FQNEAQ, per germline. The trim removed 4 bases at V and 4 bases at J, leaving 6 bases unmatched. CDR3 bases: TGTGCCAGCAGCTCAGGGACAGTATCCACCGGGGAGCTGTTTTTT. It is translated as CASSSGTVSTGELFF.

CDR3 sequence: CASSLSEYGYTF. The CDR3 nucleotides are TGTGCCAGCAGTTTATCCGAGTATGGCTACACCTTC. V is TRBV28 and J is TRBJ1-2; no reliable D call. Per the germline V gene, CDR1 is MDHEN and CDR2 is SYDVKM. The CDR3 has 12 residues. V was cut by 1 base and J by 5 bases, with 5 bases left in between.

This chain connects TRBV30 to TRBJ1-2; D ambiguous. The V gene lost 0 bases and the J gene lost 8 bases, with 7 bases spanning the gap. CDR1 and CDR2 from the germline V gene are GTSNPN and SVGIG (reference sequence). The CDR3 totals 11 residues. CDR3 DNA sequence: TGTGCCTGGAGTGTACGGCGCGGCTACACCTTC. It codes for CAWSVRRGYTF.

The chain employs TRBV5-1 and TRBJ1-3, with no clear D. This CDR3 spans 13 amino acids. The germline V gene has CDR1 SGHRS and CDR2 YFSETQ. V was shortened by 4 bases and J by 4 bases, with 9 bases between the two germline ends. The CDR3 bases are TGCGCCAGCAGCCCCCAAGGGGGAAACACCATATATTTT. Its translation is CASSPQGGNTIYF.

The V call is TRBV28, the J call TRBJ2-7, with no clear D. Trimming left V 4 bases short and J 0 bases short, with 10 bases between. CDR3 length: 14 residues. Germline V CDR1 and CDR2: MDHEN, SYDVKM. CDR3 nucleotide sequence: TGTGCCAGCAGTTCCTCCGCTGACTCCTACGAGCAGTACTTC. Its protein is CASSSSADSYEQYF.

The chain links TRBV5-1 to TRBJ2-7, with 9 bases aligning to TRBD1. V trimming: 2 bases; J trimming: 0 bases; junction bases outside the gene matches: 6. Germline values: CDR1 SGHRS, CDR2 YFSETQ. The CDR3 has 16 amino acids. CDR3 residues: CASSLEGDRVSYEQYF. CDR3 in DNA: TGCGCCAGCAGCTTAGAGGGGGACAGGGTCTCCTACGAGCAGTACTTC.

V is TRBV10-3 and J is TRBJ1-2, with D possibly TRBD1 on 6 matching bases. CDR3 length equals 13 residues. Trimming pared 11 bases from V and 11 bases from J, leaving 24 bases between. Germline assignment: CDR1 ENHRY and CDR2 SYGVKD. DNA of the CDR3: TGTGCCCACTCATTCCAGGGGTCTTCTGGGTACACCTTC. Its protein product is CAHSFQGSSGYTF.

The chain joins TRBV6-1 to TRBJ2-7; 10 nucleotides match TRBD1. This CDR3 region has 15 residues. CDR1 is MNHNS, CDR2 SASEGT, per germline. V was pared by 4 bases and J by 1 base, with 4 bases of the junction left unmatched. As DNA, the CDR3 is TGTGCCAGCAGTGGGAGGACAGGGGGTTCCTACGAGCAGTACTTC. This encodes CASSGRTGGSYEQYF.

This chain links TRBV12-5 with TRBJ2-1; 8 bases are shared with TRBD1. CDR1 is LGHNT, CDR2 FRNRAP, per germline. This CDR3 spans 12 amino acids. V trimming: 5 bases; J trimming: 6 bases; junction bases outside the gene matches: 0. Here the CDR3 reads CASGGQGNEQFF. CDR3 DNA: TGTGCTAGTGGTGGACAGGGCAATGAGCAGTTCTTC.

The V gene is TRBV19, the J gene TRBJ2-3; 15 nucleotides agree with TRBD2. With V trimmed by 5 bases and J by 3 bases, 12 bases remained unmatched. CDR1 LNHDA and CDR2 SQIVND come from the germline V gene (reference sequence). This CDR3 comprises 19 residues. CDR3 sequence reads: CASSVSGTSGRRGTDTQYF. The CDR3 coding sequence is TGTGCCAGTAGTGTCTCCGGGACTAGCGGGAGGAGGGGGACAGATACGCAGTATTTT.

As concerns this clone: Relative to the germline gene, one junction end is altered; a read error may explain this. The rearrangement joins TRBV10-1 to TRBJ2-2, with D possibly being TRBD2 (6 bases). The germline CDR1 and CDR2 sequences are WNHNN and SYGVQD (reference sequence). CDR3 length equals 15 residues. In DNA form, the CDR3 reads TGCGCCAGCAGTGATTCAGGAGGGAACGCCGGGGAGCTGTTTTTT. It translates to CASSDSGGNAGELFF.

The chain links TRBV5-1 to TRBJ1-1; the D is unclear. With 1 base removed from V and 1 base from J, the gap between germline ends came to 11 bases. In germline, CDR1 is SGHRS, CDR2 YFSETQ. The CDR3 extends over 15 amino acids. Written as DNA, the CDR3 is TGCGCCAGCAGCTTGCAGGCCGCTCCGAACACTGAAGCTTTCTTT. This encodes CASSLQAAPNTEAFF.

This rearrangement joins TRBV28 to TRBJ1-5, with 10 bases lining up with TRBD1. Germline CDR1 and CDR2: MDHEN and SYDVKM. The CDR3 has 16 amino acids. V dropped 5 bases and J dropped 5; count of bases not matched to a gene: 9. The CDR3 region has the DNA TGTGCCAGCAGTGCCCCGACAGGGGGCCTCGATCAGCCCCAGCATTTT. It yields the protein CASSAPTGGLDQPQHF.

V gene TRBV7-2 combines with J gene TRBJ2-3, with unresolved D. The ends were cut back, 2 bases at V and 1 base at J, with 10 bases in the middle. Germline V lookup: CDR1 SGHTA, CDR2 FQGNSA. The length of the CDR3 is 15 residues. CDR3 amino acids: CASSLLGERTDTQYF. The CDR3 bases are TGTGCCAGCAGCTTACTTGGCGAACGCACAGATACGCAGTATTTT.

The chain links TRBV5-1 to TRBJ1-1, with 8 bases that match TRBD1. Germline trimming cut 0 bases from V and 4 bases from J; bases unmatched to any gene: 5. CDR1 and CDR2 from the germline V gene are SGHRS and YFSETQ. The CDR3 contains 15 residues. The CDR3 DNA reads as TGCGCCAGCAGCTTGGCCGGACAGGGAGGCACTGAAGCTTTCTTT. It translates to CASSLAGQGGTEAFF.

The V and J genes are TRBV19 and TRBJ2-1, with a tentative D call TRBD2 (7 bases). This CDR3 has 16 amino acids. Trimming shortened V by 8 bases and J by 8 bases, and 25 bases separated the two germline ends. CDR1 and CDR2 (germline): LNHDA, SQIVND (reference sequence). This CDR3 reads CASRPQGGEGSDEQFF. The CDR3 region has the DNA TGTGCCAGTCGACCCCAAGGGGGGGAGGGCTCTGATGAGCAGTTCTTC.

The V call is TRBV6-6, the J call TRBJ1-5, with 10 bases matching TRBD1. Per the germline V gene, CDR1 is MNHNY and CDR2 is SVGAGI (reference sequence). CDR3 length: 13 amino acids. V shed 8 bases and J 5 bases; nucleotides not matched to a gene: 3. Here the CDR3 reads CASGTGDYQPQHF. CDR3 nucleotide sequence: TGTGCCAGCGGGACAGGGGATTATCAGCCCCAGCATTTT.

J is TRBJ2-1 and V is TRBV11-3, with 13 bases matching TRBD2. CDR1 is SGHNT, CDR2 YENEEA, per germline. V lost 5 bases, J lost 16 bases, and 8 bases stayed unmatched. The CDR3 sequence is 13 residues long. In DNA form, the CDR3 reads TGTGCCAGCAGCGGAACTAGCGGGAGGGCCCAATTCTTC. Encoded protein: CASSGTSGRAQFF.

The CDR3, as DNA: TGTGCTAGTGGTTTGTGGGAGACAGATACGCAGTATTTT. The encoded protein is CASGLWETDTQYF. The chain links TRBV12-5 to TRBJ2-3; maybe TRBD2 (5 bases). The V gene's germline CDR1 is LGHNT and CDR2 FRNRAP. The CDR3 covers 13 residues. With 2 bases removed from V and 3 bases from J, the gap between germline ends came to 6 bases. Together with reference TRBV12-5 and TRBJ2-3, the CDR3 gives the full variable domain: DARVTQTPRHKVTEMGQEVTMRCQPILGHNTVFWYRQTMMQGLELLAYFRNRAPLDDSGMPKDRFSAEMPDATLATLKIQPSEPRDSAVYFCASGLWETDTQYFGPGTRLTVL.